This TCR beta chain was profiled in a study of shared clonotypes between healthy human individuals. Study observations and caveats: Roughly 5% was the fraction of naive CD4 clonotypes found shared across a few donors.

The table came from immunoSEQ multiplex PCR; TCRdb's copy has only in-frame clones and leaves some out. The sample yields roughly 2.1 million clones, around 93% seen once. V lost 0 bases and J lost 4; bases outside the gene matches: 8. Germline values: CDR1 MGHRA, CDR2 YSYEKL. There are 17 residues in the CDR3. It was CD45RO-negative cells, positively selected for CCR7, that made up naive CD8 cells, with terminally differentiated effector memory CD45RA+ cells excluded. All donors were healthy HIV-negative adults lacking recent acute infections or vaccinations. As regards this clone: Its specificity is unknown.

The gene calls are TRBV4-1 and TRBJ1-2, with 10 bases lining up with TRBD1. Material: naive CD8+ T cells from PBMCs. This TCR came from a young man in good health. Some clones in this sample may be carry-over from other donors' samples. DNA for the CDR3: TGCGCCAGCAGCCAAGATCACGGGACAGGGGATTTCTATGGCTACACCTTC. Its translation: CASSQDHGTGDFYGYTF.